This TCR beta chain was retrieved from a study of shared clonotypes between healthy human individuals (dated by TCRdb to about 2020). Study-level background: The cohort included three men and a couple of women between 18 and 49 years of age. For each donor, three plates each were used for CD4 naive and CD4 memory, two plates were used for CD8 naive, and one plate was used for CD8 memory. The study deeply sequenced blood TCR repertoires of about five healthy adults to estimate repertoire size and the extent of clonotype sharing between individuals. To increase sequencing depth and limit assay-specific biases, different laboratories used diverse techniques to prepare libraries and sequence TCR repertoires. Between about 0.8 and 9.5 billion PBMCs per donor were obtained by leukapheresis.

Using the deep immunoSEQ assay, TCR CDR3 regions were amplified from genomic DNA by multiplex PCR. Genomic DNA extracted from each cell subset was distributed evenly over all wells of several immunoSEQ 96-well plates, and each plate served as one replicate. For sorted subsets, each replicate PCR was loaded with 200 ng genomic DNA, equivalent to approximately 33,000 T cell genomes. The purified libraries were quantified using a Qubit 3.0 fluorometer, sized with a Bioanalyzer 2100, and then quantified again using the KAPA Library Quantification kit. Every immunoSEQ 96-well plate was sequenced on a separate single-read 150-cycle Illumina NextSeq 550 flow cell. Per the original workflow: Because the immunoSEQ output held only junctional sequences and lacked quality scores, the filtering could not match the filtering applied to full-length reads. Sequences were annotated with PyIR, a Python wrapper for IgBLAST v1.9, using IMGT germline references to assign V/J genes and CDR3. Reads were removed for weak V/J assignments (E-value above 1e-6), missing CDR3, stop codons, out-of-frame junctions, or ambiguous translated residues. V3J clonotypes were defined by identical inferred V gene, J gene, and CDR3 amino acid sequence. Percentage overlap between repertoires was computed as shared unique clonotypes divided by the size of the smaller repertoire. RTK rarefaction, the Chao1 estimator, and Recon v2.1 estimates of unobserved clonotypes were used to assess repertoire richness. Generation probabilities were computed with OLGA for all TCRbeta clonotypes obtained by the gDNA method from a handful of donors. As stored in TCRdb, this immuneACCESS dataset retains in-frame rearrangements with V and J assigned. A fraction of the clones does not appear; measured against another copy, unresolved V genes explain less than half of the discrepancy, and the remainder lacks a known reason. V and J calls and clone size come straight from that table; D and trimming were deduced from the DNA. For this sample the table gives over a million clones, of which 96% were detected only once. Jointly, the top ten make up 1.2% of the sample.

Study-level results and caveats: Around 5% of naive CD4, approximately 3.7% of naive CD8, about 2.5% of memory CD4, and 0.4% of memory CD8 clonotypes were shared across a few donors. Rarefaction of sorted-subset datasets indicated incomplete sequencing despite the large sequencing depth. Only blood was sampled, and tissue TCR repertoires likely differ from those in blood. Larger estimated clonotype richness was generally found for naive subsets than for memory subsets. The genetic and exposure-history diversity represented was limited by the small number of donors. Based on pairwise subsampling, the degree of clonotype sharing among donors was expected to be affected by sequencing depth. Higher generation probabilities were observed for clonotypes shared by all four sorted-subset donors than for non-shared clonotypes.

Turning to this clone: Its cognate antigen has yet to be identified. Per-base qualities were not stored, and no clone one base away is much larger.

The CDR3 measures 16 amino acids from cysteine to phenylalanine. Of the read, only the CDR3 DNA is kept; its 48 bases are in frame from base 1. Unmatched junction bases come to 6, with V trimmed by 2 bases and J by 5 bases. The germline V gene provides CDR1 LGHNT and CDR2 FRNRAP. Healthy HIV-negative adults with no recently reported acute infections or vaccinations were included as donors. Every donor was a Caucasian adult residing in Nashville, Tennessee, USA. CD4+ T cells were enriched through magnetic negative selection, after which naive cells were positively selected on CD45RA and the remaining negative fraction served as the memory subset. Blood was collected by leukapheresis, and PBMCs were isolated by Ficoll-Histopaque density gradient centrifugation and then cryopreserved in liquid nitrogen vapor phase. Analytical flow cytometry was used to check the purity and quantity of each magnetically sorted T cell population. Each sorted fraction had its genomic DNA isolated and then quantified by UV absorbance on a Nanodrop 2000c.

Sequences were obtained from naive CD4+ T cells sorted from blood. The cell subset or site label corresponds to: CD45RA+ positively selected. This TCR was sampled from a young man in good health. In this chain, TRBV12-5 is recombined with TRBJ2-1; 10 bases in the middle match TRBD2. This receptor has the CDR3 CASGLTPGLANNEQFF. The nucleotide sequence reads as follows: TGTGCTAGTGGTTTGACCCCGGGACTAGCGAACAATGAGCAGTTCTTC.